The 25 T cell receptor beta chains in this list originate from one sample, sequenced in a study of control samples from healthy donors and cancer patients. Using immunoSEQ multiplex PCR, the repertoire was profiled, and TCRdb retains in-frame clones only, with some absent. The sample has 75,000 to 90,000 clones; roughly 89% are singletons. Sequencing input: PBMCs. Receptors were obtained from a woman in her fifties or sixties with colorectal cancer.

The J gene is TRBJ1-1, the V gene TRBV3-1 (or the pseudogene TRBV3-2); a possible D gene is TRBD1 (5 bases). CDR1 and CDR2 from the germline V gene are LGHDT and YNNKEL (reference sequence). There are 12 residues in the CDR3. The V and J ends lost 0 bases and 7 bases respectively, with 6 bases between them. Written as DNA, the CDR3 is TGTGCCAGCAGCCAAGAGACAGATGAAGCTTTCTTT. Residues: CASSQETDEAFF.

CDR3: CASSIPGANVLTF. The CDR3 DNA sequence: TGTGCCAGCAGTATCCCAGGGGCCAACGTCCTGACTTTC. The chain has TRBV28 and TRBJ2-6; D is unclear. CDR1 is MDHEN and CDR2 is SYDVKM in the germline V gene. Trimming took 5 bases from V and 4 from J, leaving 6 bases between them. The CDR3 is made up of 13 amino acids.

V is TRBV4-2 and J is TRBJ2-2; D unresolved. V dropped 1 base and J dropped 0 bases, with 15 bases sitting between them. This CDR3 comprises 18 residues. CDR1 is LGHNA and CDR2 is YNFKEQ in the germline V gene. The CDR3 DNA sequence: TGTGCCAGCAGCCAAGGGGTCCAACCGTTCGCGAACACCGGGGAGCTGTTTTTT. It codes for CASSQGVQPFANTGELFF.

V is TRBV24-1 and J is TRBJ1-1; TRBD1 agrees at 10 bases. CDR3 length equals 12 residues. Germline CDR1 is KGHDR and CDR2 is SFDVKD. V trimming: 7 bases; J trimming: 6 bases; junction bases outside the gene matches: 1. DNA for the CDR3: TGTGCCACCAGGGGACAGGGGTCTGAAGCTTTCTTT. Translating it yields CATRGQGSEAFF.

A remark on this clone: Other DNA sequences in this specimen translate into the identical CDR3. The chain employs TRBV10-2 and TRBJ1-2; D gene ambiguous. The V and J ends lost 3 bases and 5 bases respectively, with 4 bases between them. The CDR3 has 11 amino acids. Germline CDR1 is WSHSY and CDR2 is SAAADI. CDR3 loop: CASSDGYGYTF. CDR3 coding DNA: TGCGCCAGCAGTGACGGATATGGCTACACCTTC.

This clone showed up just a few times. The chain carries TRBV9 and TRBJ1-1; weak D call: TRBD1 (6 bases). The CDR3 has 13 residues. The germline CDR1 and CDR2 sequences are SGDLS and YYNGEE. Trimming removed 4 bases from V and 1 base from J, with 8 bases in between. Here the CDR3 reads CASSQGPNTEAFF. CDR3 coding DNA: TGTGCCAGCAGCCAGGGGCCGAACACTGAAGCTTTCTTT.

The chain links TRBV6-1 to TRBJ1-2; D gene unclear. V was cut by 3 bases and J by 2 bases, with 10 bases left in between. Germline V lookup: CDR1 MNHNS, CDR2 SASEGT. The CDR3 runs to 14 residues. The CDR3 region is CASSDPGTNYGYTF. The CDR3 DNA reads as TGTGCCAGCAGTGACCCTGGTACGAACTATGGCTACACCTTC.

The chain combines TRBV2 with TRBJ2-2; D perhaps matches TRBD2 (7 bases). Germline V gene data show CDR1 as SNHLY and CDR2 as FYNNEI. The germline V and J ends were trimmed by 6 bases and 2 bases, with 16 bases remaining between them. There are 16 residues in the CDR3. The CDR3 loop reads CASSPRGGPNTGELFF. The CDR3 nucleotides read TGTGCCAGCAGCCCGAGGGGGGGGCCCAACACCGGGGAGCTGTTTTTT.

The chain carries TRBV6-4 and TRBJ1-1; D gene ambiguous. CDR1 and CDR2 (germline): MRHNA, SNTAGT. The V end lost 3 bases, the J end lost 1 base, and 6 bases lay between the germline ends. The length of the CDR3 is 13 residues. CDR3 nucleotides: TGTGCCAGCAGTGAAGGGCGGAACACTGAAGCTTTCTTT. Protein sequence: CASSEGRNTEAFF.

The V and J genes are TRBV4-1 and TRBJ1-2; 8 nucleotides line up with TRBD1. Unmatched junction bases numbered 7, after V lost 3 bases and J lost 7 bases. The CDR3 covers 14 residues. Per germline, CDR1 MGHRA and CDR2 YSYEKL. The CDR3 DNA sequence: TGCGCCAGCAGCCAGGGGGACAGGTTGACTGGCTACACCTTC. As protein: CASSQGDRLTGYTF.

The chain carries TRBV4-3 and TRBJ2-2; 10 bases align to TRBD1. The germline V gene encodes CDR1 LGHNA and CDR2 YSLEER. This CDR3 comprises 15 residues. After removal of 6 bases from V and 5 bases from J, the junction contained 6 bases not matched to a gene. CDR3 amino acids: CASRLGQGGTGELFF. The CDR3 DNA is TGCGCCAGCAGACTTGGACAGGGGGGGACCGGGGAGCTGTTTTTT.

This clone was seen just once. The chain joins TRBV28 to TRBJ2-7; a possible D gene is TRBD1 (6 bases). The length of the CDR3 is 15 residues. Germline-derived CDR1 and CDR2 are MDHEN and SYDVKM. V dropped 5 bases and J dropped 3 bases, with 17 bases sitting between them. CDR3 nucleotides: TGTGCCAGCAGTCAGATGGGGGCAAAATACTACGAGCAGTACGTC. It encodes CASSQMGAKYYEQYV.

The chain employs TRBV4-3 and TRBJ1-2, with D hard to call. Germline V lookup: CDR1 LGHNA, CDR2 YSLEER. The V end lost 0 bases, the J end lost 4 bases, and 15 bases lay between the germline ends. The CDR3 loop spans 16 amino acids. The DNA for the CDR3 is TGCGCCAGCAGCCAAGAATCCGTGAAGGGCCCCTATGGCTACACCTTC. It yields the protein CASSQESVKGPYGYTF.

In its sample, this clone was seen a few times. The rearrangement joins TRBV3-1 (or the pseudogene TRBV3-2) to TRBJ1-2; TRBD1 matches 7 bases. From germline, CDR1 is LGHDT and CDR2 YNNKEL (reference sequence). The CDR3 totals 17 residues. V dropped 0 bases and J dropped 4; count of bases not matched to a gene: 11. The CDR3, as DNA: TGTGCCAGCAGCCAAGATTCAGGGGGGAGGTCCGTCTATGGCTACACCTTC. Its protein is CASSQDSGGRSVYGYTF.

This clone was counted a single time. The chain links TRBV19 to TRBJ1-5; 8 bases agree with TRBD1. Germline V lookup: CDR1 LNHDA, CDR2 SQIVND (reference sequence). The CDR3 totals 14 residues. The V gene end was trimmed by 5 bases and the J gene end by 7 bases; junction bases not matched to a gene: 7. CDR3 in DNA: TGTGCCAGTAGTGCGGGACAGGTTGAGCAGCCCCAGCATTTT. This gives the protein CASSAGQVEQPQHF.

This chain links TRBV6-2 or TRBV6-3 with TRBJ2-1, with 11 positions matching TRBD2. In germline, CDR1 is MNHEY, CDR2 SVGEGT. Unmatched junction bases numbered 6, after V lost 5 bases and J lost 3 bases. This CDR3 is built from 16 residues. CDR3 protein: CASSTLTSGVYNEQFF. In DNA, the CDR3 is TGTGCCAGCAGTACCTTGACTAGCGGGGTCTACAATGAGCAGTTCTTC.

This clone was picked up a small number of times. The chain recombines TRBV15 with TRBJ1-2; no clear D. Germline CDR1 reads LNHNV; CDR2 reads YYDKDF (reference sequence). The CDR3 runs to 15 residues. V was shortened by 2 bases and J by 4 bases, with 14 bases between the two germline ends. The CDR3 reads CATSRPDPAAYGYTF. The CDR3, as DNA: TGTGCCACCAGCAGACCCGACCCCGCGGCCTATGGCTACACCTTC.

This rearrangement joins TRBV10-3 to TRBJ1-2, with no clear D. The CDR3 runs to 13 residues. Germline CDR1 reads ENHRY; CDR2 reads SYGVKD. V lost 4 bases and J lost 8, with 14 bases in between. The CDR3 DNA sequence: TGTGCCATCAGTGCCGGGCAGGTCGGCGGCTACACCTTC. It translates to CAISAGQVGGYTF.

V and J are TRBV5-8 and TRBJ1-5; 9 bases are shared with TRBD1. The CDR3 totals 16 residues. Germline assignment: CDR1 SGHTS and CDR2 YDEGEE. Losses at the gene ends were 4 bases for V and 2 bases for J; bases not matched to a gene: 7. CDR3 protein: CASSIGTGSGNQPQHF. CDR3 bases: TGTGCCAGCAGCATTGGGACAGGGTCTGGCAATCAGCCCCAGCATTTT. The whole variable domain, filled in from reference TRBV5-8 and TRBJ1-5, reads EAGVTQSPTHLIKTRGQQATLRCSPISGHTSVYWYQQALGLGLQFLLWYDEGEERNRGNFPPRFSGRQFPNYSSELNVNALELEDSALYLCASSIGTGSGNQPQHFGDGTRLSIL.

The chain joins TRBV15 to TRBJ1-1, with D tentatively TRBD1 (6 bases). The CDR3 has 14 amino acids. The ends were cut back, 1 base at V and 1 base at J, with 7 bases in the middle. Germline V gives CDR1 LNHNV, CDR2 YYDKDF (reference sequence). The CDR3: CATSRARGNTEAFF. CDR3 nucleotides: TGTGCCACCAGCAGAGCCAGGGGGAACACTGAAGCTTTCTTT.

This chain links TRBV5-4 with TRBJ2-3; D gene unclear. Germline V gene data show CDR1 as SGHNT and CDR2 as YYREEE (reference sequence). The CDR3 is made up of 15 amino acids. The V end lost 3 bases, the J end lost 0 bases, and 11 bases lay between the germline ends. CDR3 in DNA: TGTGCCAGCAGCTCTGGACGGGCTAGCACAGATACGCAGTATTTT. Its translation: CASSSGRASTDTQYF.

The rearrangement joins TRBV19 to TRBJ2-5; TRBD2 matches 13 bases. This CDR3 comprises 15 residues. V lost 5 bases and J lost 5; bases outside the gene matches: 5. Per germline, CDR1 LNHDA and CDR2 SQIVND (reference sequence). CDR3 region: CASSRLAGGRETQYF. CDR3 DNA sequence: TGTGCCAGTAGTCGACTAGCGGGGGGCAGGGAGACCCAGTACTTC.

The chain has TRBV19 and TRBJ1-2; D is ambiguous. This CDR3 has 13 residues. V lost 10 bases and J lost 1, with 13 bases in between. The germline gives CDR1 LNHDA, CDR2 SQIVND (reference sequence). CDR3 DNA: TGTGCCACCGGTGGACGGAGTAACTATGGCTACACCTTC. Its translation: CATGGRSNYGYTF.

This clone showed up just once. The J gene is TRBJ1-3, the V gene TRBV12-5, with 7 bases matching TRBD1. V was clipped by 5 bases and J by 0 bases; unmatched bases: 4. Germline CDR1 reads LGHNT; CDR2 reads FRNRAP. CDR3 length: 15 residues. CDR3 residues: CASGKGAYSGNTIYF. Here the CDR3 DNA reads TGTGCTAGTGGTAAGGGGGCCTACTCTGGAAACACCATATATTTT.

CDR3 DNA: TGTGCCAGCAGTTACTTAGGAGAAGAGACCCAGTACTTC. Translating gives CASSYLGEETQYF. The chain joins TRBV6-5 to TRBJ2-5; unclear D gene. V was trimmed by 1 base and J by 3 bases, leaving 6 bases between them. Germline V gives CDR1 MNHEY, CDR2 SVGAGI. This CDR3 has 13 amino acids.